Sequencing of this T cell receptor (beta chain) was carried out in a study of T cell repertoires in cytomegalovirus infection (dated by TCRdb to between 2019 and 2020). General notes on the study: Because public TCR beta signatures pointed to carriage of CMV infection together with the matching HLA type, the HLA type of each donor mattered for the analysis. Paper-wide results and their limitations: In both this cohort and an independent cohort of 352 donors, the cumulative frequency of public TCR beta family members distinguished carriers of CMV infection plus the relevant HLA type. The ex vivo response was dominated by HLA-C-restricted CMV-specific TCR beta clonotypes, which also provided the single most frequent clonotype in two of eight donors.

CDR1 LNHDA and CDR2 SQIVND are derived from the germline V gene (reference sequence). Cut back by 5 bases and 4 bases, the V and J ends lie 17 bases apart. The CDR3 sequence holds 15 residues, the cysteine and phenylalanine included. The DNA shown is the 45-base CDR3, in frame from base 1. This clonotype was seen a few times. Its antigen specificity is not known. Per-base quality was not reported, and no clone a single base away is much larger than it. The sequencer listed for this sample is Illumina HiSeq 1500. TCRdb took the public reads, trimmed them with fastp at Q25, ran MiXCR for clone calling and kept in-frame beta chains. Under each unique CDR3 protein, matching rows form one entry showing the most common genes and DNA. A total of approximately 700,000 distinct CDR3 sequences appear in this sample, approximately 40% of them only once. The ten largest clones take up roughly 2.8% of the sample.

This sequence uses TRBV19 and TRBJ1-1; the D segment could be TRBD1, given 6 matching bases. The receptor was derived from a human donor in good health (CMV status not recorded). Some clones in this sample may be carry-over from other donors' samples. Sequencing was carried out using PBMCs. The CDR3: CASSLPRGPGTEAFF. The DNA reads TGTGCCAGTAGTCTCCCCAGGGGTCCTGGCACTGAAGCTTTCTTT.